This entry lists 3 T cell receptor beta chains sequenced from one sample in a study of blood T cell repertoires in COVID-19. Libraries were prepared by immunoSEQ multiplex PCR; TCRdb keeps only in-frame clonotypes and omits some of them. The sample carries roughly 250,000 clones, around 83% recorded once. The sample consisted of peripheral blood. The receptors here all came from a man aged 40-49 years with active or convalescent COVID-19.

The chain joins TRBV12-3 or TRBV12-4 to TRBJ2-1; D gene uncertain. Between the trimmed V and J ends, which lost 5 bases and 2 bases, there was a span of 7 bases. CDR3 size: 13 residues. This CDR3 is CASSMAAYNEQFF. The CDR3, as DNA: TGTGCCAGCAGTATGGCAGCCTACAATGAGCAGTTCTTC.

The chain has TRBV7-9 and TRBJ2-7; 8 nucleotides line up with TRBD2. Germline trimming cut 2 bases from V and 7 bases from J; bases unmatched to any gene: 7. This CDR3 has 14 residues. Germline values: CDR1 SEHNR, CDR2 FQNEAQ (reference sequence). CDR3 sequence reads: CASSLWGSGEEQYF. As DNA, the CDR3 is TGTGCCAGCAGCTTATGGGGTAGCGGGGAGGAGCAGTACTTC.

The chain links TRBV5-1 to TRBJ1-4; TRBD1 might be the D (5 bases). This CDR3 is 14 amino acids long. Trimming pared 0 bases from V and 7 bases from J, leaving 10 bases between. The germline V gene encodes CDR1 SGHRS and CDR2 YFSETQ. This CDR3 reads CASSLVPGREKLFF. CDR3 DNA: TGCGCCAGCAGCTTGGTGCCAGGGCGTGAAAAACTGTTTTTT.